This TCR beta chain was documented in a study of T cells in Graves' hyperthyroidism and ophthalmopathy. Per germline, CDR1 SGHVS and CDR2 FQNEAQ. V lost 5 bases and J lost 4, with 15 bases in between. The CDR3 has 15 amino acids. There are many counts of this clonotype. No antigen is known for it. Study observations and caveats: Blood also carried most thyroid clonotypes expanded above 0.001.

With a duration under 2 months, the hyperthyroidism was newly diagnosed in patients aged 18 to 65. Template material for amplifying TCR beta CDR3 regions consisted of RNA transcripts. RT-PCR in the first round (using the HTBI primer set) targeted the TCR CDR3. A single record per CDR3 protein comes from TCRdb applying MiXCR to the multiplex PCR reads. The data hold about 740,000 distinct CDR3 sequences, with 14% observed a single time. Sequencing was done on a sample of blood. The rearrangement uses TRBV7-8 and TRBJ1-5, with D hard to call. The origin of this receptor is a woman under 30 with Graves' hyperthyroidism. The CDR3 sequence is CASSEGFPLNQPQHF. The CDR3 DNA reads as TGTGCCAGCAGCGAGGGCTTCCCTTTAAATCAGCCCCAGCATTTT.